Sequencing of this T cell receptor beta chain was carried out in a study of blood T cell repertoires in COVID-19 (TCRdb year 2020). For the wider study: Collaborator samples came from the United States, Italy and Spain and covered acute and convalescent phases of COVID-19. The repertoires were released in a freely available public database meant as a resource for research on the immune response to SARS-CoV-2. Deeply sampled blood TCRbeta repertoires from subjects exposed to, actively infected with, or recovered from COVID-19 were included in the dataset. A de-identified subject ID, COVID-19 status, age in years and sex were almost always included in the sample metadata. Where available, HLA class I and class II types were taken from metadata supplied by the sample provider and were not determined by assay-based typing. The material from the prospective study consisted of cDNA or gDNA derived from T cells, B-cell-depleted T cells, or PBMCs. The samples were drawn from the first 160 participants of the ongoing ImmuneRACE study and from 1,254 subjects provided by 6 global collaborators. The investigation overall reported the following: Clinical and demographic metadata were provided uncurated, with the amount varying by source and participant.

Enrolling through a virtual design, the prospective study's participants ranged in age from roughly 18 to 89 years and lived across some 22 United States geographic areas. In the prospective study, cohorts were assigned on the basis of participant-reported clinical history obtained from a screening survey and a study questionnaire. ImmuneRACE Cohort 3 recovered participants were defined by two consecutive negative NP/OP PCR tests, healthcare professional clearance, or symptom resolution. Each participant in the prospective study had whole blood, serum and a nasopharyngeal or oropharyngeal swab collected by mobile phlebotomists. Additional blood draws and questionnaires over an approximately two-month period could optionally be provided by prospective study participants. Before DNA extraction, blood samples from the prospective study were shipped at room temperature or frozen. TCRbeta CDR3 regions were amplified from genomic DNA by means of the immunoSEQ Assay, a bias-controlled multiplex PCR. Under the source paper's analysis protocol: Nucleated cell counts per sample were estimated from amplification of reference gene primers within the assay. To quantify the absolute abundance of each unique TCRbeta CDR3 rearrangement, sequence reads were collapsed and filtered. For each sample, productive Simpson clonality was calculated as the square root of Simpson's diversity index across productive rearrangements. The immuneACCESS repertoire file appears here via TCRdb, limited to in-frame rearrangements. These files lack a portion of the clones; in checked studies, under half of the deficit traces to unresolved V genes, and the cause of the others is not known. D and trimming were read from the DNA, whereas the V and J calls and clone size are those reported in that table. A total of approximately 240,000 clones appear in this sample, around 90% of them only once. The ten biggest clones cover under 2.5% of the sample.

In its sample, this clone was seen once. It lacks a known antigen. No per-base quality is available; no much larger clone lies one base away. As encoded in the germline V gene, CDR1 is LGHNT while CDR2 is FRNRAP. From the cysteine through the phenylalanine, the CDR3 covers 14 amino acids. Only CDR3 DNA remains: 42 bases, in frame from the first base. Unmatched junction bases come to 7, with V trimmed by 6 bases and J by 8 bases. This sequence originates from a woman younger than 35 who had recovered from COVID-19. Material: PBMCs or T cells enriched from blood (not recorded which). The rearrangement joined TRBV12-5 to TRBJ2-1; 10 nucleotides in the junction match TRBD2. At the DNA level, the sequence is TGTGCTAGTGGCCAGACTAGCGGGCAGTATGAGCAGTTCTTC. Translated, it gives CASGQTSGQYEQFF.